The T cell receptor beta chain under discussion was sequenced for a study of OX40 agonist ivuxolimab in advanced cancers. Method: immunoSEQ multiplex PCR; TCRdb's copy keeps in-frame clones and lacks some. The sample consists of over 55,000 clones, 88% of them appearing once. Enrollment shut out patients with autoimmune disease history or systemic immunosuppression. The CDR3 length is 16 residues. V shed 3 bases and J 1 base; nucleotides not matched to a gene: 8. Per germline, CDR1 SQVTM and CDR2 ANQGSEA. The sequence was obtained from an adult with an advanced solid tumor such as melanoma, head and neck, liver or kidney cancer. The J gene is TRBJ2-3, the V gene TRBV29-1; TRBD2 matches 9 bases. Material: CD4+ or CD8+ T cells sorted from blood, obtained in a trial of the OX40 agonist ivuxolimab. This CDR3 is CSVDWLAGFGTDTQYF. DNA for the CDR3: TGCAGCGTTGATTGGCTAGCGGGATTCGGCACAGATACGCAGTATTTT.